The next 27 T cell receptor beta chains were all read from a single sample in a study of Graves' ophthalmopathy and Graves' hyperthyroidism. For repertoire sequencing, the TCR beta CDR3 regions were amplified from RNA transcripts. HTBI primers were used in a first-round RT-PCR, which preceded a second-round multiplex PCR. TCRdb re-called the multiplex PCR reads through MiXCR, storing one row per CDR3 protein. The repertoire holds about 1.1 million distinct CDR3 sequences, less than 45% seen once, with more than 9.5% in the top ten. Sequenced material: peripheral blood or thyroid tissue (not recorded which). Receptors were obtained from an adult man with Graves' hyperthyroidism.

This clonotype has more than one count but fewer than ten. The chain carries TRBV4-3 and TRBJ2-7; D possibly uses TRBD1 or TRBD2 (5 bases each). Germline assignment: CDR1 LGHNA and CDR2 YSLEER. The V gene lost 3 bases and the J gene lost 5 bases, with 14 bases spanning the gap. This CDR3 contains 14 residues. The DNA of the CDR3 is TGCGCCAGCAGCCAGGGGGTAACGGTCGACGAGCAGTACTTC. This gives the protein CASSQGVTVDEQYF.

Regarding this clonotype: A clone one base away is much larger, so this may be a read error. V is TRBV6-5 and J is TRBJ2-7, with a tentative D call TRBD1 (6 bases). The V gene lost 10 bases and the J gene lost 0 bases, with 10 bases spanning the gap. Germline V gene data show CDR1 as MNHEY and CDR2 as SVGAGI. The CDR3 length is 12 residues. In DNA, the CDR3 is TGTGCCACCTGGGACAACTCCTACGAGCAGTACTTC. This sequence encodes CATWDNSYEQYF.

Worth noting for this clonotype: This may come from a read error, since a much larger clone is one base off. This chain connects TRBV29-1 to TRBJ2-7, with D tentatively TRBD2 (6 bases). Per the germline V gene, CDR1 is SQVTM and CDR2 is ANQGSEA. The CDR3 sequence is 12 residues long. The CDR3 region is CSAPGSGHEQYF. For the CDR3, the DNA is TGCAGTGCTCCCGGGAGTGGCCACGAGCAGTACTTC.

In DNA form, the CDR3 reads TGTGCCAGCAGCTTGGAGGTTAATGAAAAACTGTTTTTT. It yields the protein CASSLEVNEKLFF. This chain connects TRBV5-6 to TRBJ1-4; D is unclear. Germline CDR1 is SGHDT and CDR2 is YYEEEE. This CDR3 comprises 13 residues. V shed 0 bases and J shed 4 bases, with 4 bases lying between them.

V and J are TRBV12-3 or TRBV12-4 and TRBJ1-2; TRBD1 is a possible D gene (6 bases). V was trimmed by 6 bases and J by 12 bases, leaving 17 bases between them. CDR3 length equals 12 residues. The CDR3 spells CASSQRGEGNTF. DNA of the CDR3: TGTGCCAGCAGCCAGAGGGGGGAAGGAAACACCTTC.

This clonotype was recorded at least ten times. The CDR3 here is CASRRSGLSNEKLFF. In nucleotides, the CDR3 is TGTGCCAGCAGGCGATCGGGACTCTCGAATGAAAAACTGTTTTTT. The rearrangement links TRBV12-3 or TRBV12-4 to TRBJ1-4; D is perhaps TRBD1 (5 bases). Trimming removed 6 bases from V and 5 bases from J, with 16 bases in between. This CDR3 is built from 15 residues.

The chain is built from TRBV25-1 and TRBJ2-3; 8 bases map to TRBD2. CDR3 length equals 16 residues. In germline, CDR1 is MGHDK, CDR2 SYGVNS. Trimming removed 6 bases from V and 4 bases from J; junction bases left unmatched: 12. CDR3 sequence reads: CASSTQRGMESDTQYF. CDR3 in DNA: TGTGCCAGCAGCACCCAGCGGGGGATGGAATCAGATACGCAGTATTTT.

This clonotype has ten or more counts. The chain has TRBV20-1 and TRBJ2-7; D gene unclear. V was clipped by 3 bases and J by 3 bases, with 6 bases between them. Germline loops: CDR1 DFQATT, CDR2 SNEGSKA (reference sequence). This CDR3 has 11 amino acids. The CDR3 sequence is CSASQRYEQYF. The CDR3 bases are TGCAGTGCTAGTCAGCGCTACGAGCAGTACTTC.

With regard to this clonotype: An end of the junction does not agree with germline; a read error may underlie this. The V call is TRBV10-3, the J call TRBJ2-6; perhaps D is TRBD1 or TRBD2 (6 bases each). This CDR3 region has 17 residues. Germline loops: CDR1 ENHRY, CDR2 SYGVKD. The CDR3 loop is CASSGGTPSSGANVLTF. The CDR3 coding sequence is TGTGCCAGCAGTGGAGGGACACCTTCCTCTGGGGCCAACGTCCTGACTTTC.

A remark on this clonotype: A much bigger clone sits one base away, suggesting this may be a read error. The chain recombines TRBV25-1 with TRBJ1-2; D is uncertain. There are 16 residues in the CDR3. Germline values: CDR1 MGHDK, CDR2 SYGVNS. The CDR3 DNA is TGCGCCAGCAGCCAAGTCTCATCGGGATTAAACTATGGCTACACCTTC. It is translated as CASSQVSSGLNYGYTF.

This clonotype was seen repeatedly, ten times or more. CDR3 in DNA: TGCAGCGTTGAAGGGGGGACAGGCCTTGGAGGCTACACCTTC. Encoded protein: CSVEGGTGLGGYTF. The rearrangement links TRBV29-1 to TRBJ1-2; 8 nucleotides agree with TRBD1. Trimming removed 1 base from V and 8 bases from J; junction bases left unmatched: 9. The CDR3 length is 14 residues. Germline V gene sequence: CDR1 SQVTM, CDR2 ANQGSEA.

This clonotype was detected only a few times. Sequence at one end of the junction differs from germline and may be a read error. The chain uses TRBV7-8 and TRBJ1-2; no definite D call. CDR1 is SGHVS, CDR2 FQNEAQ, per germline. The CDR3 length is 15 residues. CDR3 bases: TGTGCCAGCAGCTCACCGTCAGGTTGGCCCTATGACTACACCTTC. This gives the protein CASSSPSGWPYDYTF. Full variable domain (rest looked up from reference TRBV7-8 and TRBJ1-2): GAGVSQSPRYKVAKRGQDVALRCDPISGHVSLFWYQQALGQGPEFLTYFQNEAQLDKSGLPSDRFFAERPEGSVSTLKIQRTQQEDSAVYLCASSSPSGWPYDYTFGSGTRLTVV.

In its sample, this clonotype was seen many times. The rearrangement joins TRBV7-6 to TRBJ1-4, with D maybe TRBD1 (5 bases). The V and J ends lost 5 bases and 6 bases respectively, with 22 bases between them. This CDR3 contains 17 residues. Looked up from germline, CDR1 is SGHVS and CDR2 is FNYEAQ. The CDR3 coding sequence is TGTGCCAGCAGCACACCGGGACTCAGGCAAGAATATGAAAAACTGTTTTTT. Translating it yields CASSTPGLRQEYEKLFF.

The CDR3 region has the DNA TGTGCCAGCAGCCGAACTCTACCTCAGGGGAGGAACACTGAAGCTTTCTTT. This sequence encodes CASSRTLPQGRNTEAFF. The chain carries TRBV13 and TRBJ1-1; a weak D match, TRBD1 (6 bases). V dropped 5 bases and J dropped 1 base, with 20 bases sitting between them. There are 17 residues in the CDR3. From germline, CDR1 is PRHDT and CDR2 FYEKMQ (reference sequence). Full variable domain (rest looked up from reference TRBV13 and TRBJ1-1): AAGVIQSPRHLIKEKRETATLKCYPIPRHDTVYWYQQGPGQDPQFLISFYEKMQSDKGSIPDRFSAQQFSDYHSELNMSSLELGDSALYFCASSRTLPQGRNTEAFFGQGTRLTVV.

This clonotype has a handful of counts. Sequence at one end of the junction differs from germline and may be a read error. The chain employs TRBV10-2 and TRBJ1-2; TRBD1 aligns across 7 bases. The CDR3 spans 15 residues. CDR1 and CDR2 (germline): WSHSY, SAAADI. The CDR3: CASSYSLGQDRGYTF. CDR3 sequence (DNA): TGTGCCAGCAGTTACTCCCTTGGACAGGATCGTGGCTACACCTTC.

There are many counts of this clonotype. The chain carries TRBV9 and TRBJ2-2; D uncertain. With 0 bases removed from V and 3 bases from J, the gap between germline ends came to 6 bases. This CDR3 has 14 amino acids. CDR1 and CDR2 (germline): SGDLS, YYNGEE. CDR3 sequence reads: CASSVDGYTGELFF. The CDR3 DNA follows: TGTGCCAGCAGCGTAGACGGGTACACCGGGGAGCTGTTTTTT.

The rearrangement uses TRBV9 and TRBJ2-5; D remains ambiguous. In germline, CDR1 is SGDLS, CDR2 YYNGEE. CDR3 length: 14 amino acids. V was cut by 4 bases and J by 0 bases, with 10 bases left in between. In nucleotides, the CDR3 is TGTGCCAGCAGCCGACCGGGCCACCAAGAGACCCAGTACTTC. Protein sequence: CASSRPGHQETQYF.

In this sample, this clonotype turned up many times. The rearrangement links TRBV27 to TRBJ1-6, with a tentative D call TRBD1 (6 bases). The CDR3 covers 14 residues. Trimming shortened V by 7 bases and J by 10 bases, and 17 bases separated the two germline ends. Per the germline V gene, CDR1 is MNHEY and CDR2 is SMNVEV (reference sequence). The CDR3 region has the DNA TGTGCCAGCACCACAATGGGACAACAATCACCCCTCCACTTT. Translating it yields CASTTMGQQSPLHF.

J is TRBJ1-1 and V is TRBV4-1; no definite D call. Trimming pared 0 bases from V and 2 bases from J, leaving 19 bases between. The V gene's germline CDR1 is MGHRA and CDR2 YSYEKL. The CDR3 is 18 amino acids. The CDR3 DNA sequence: TGCGCCAGCAGCCAAGATTGGGTCGGATCAGCGGGAAACACTGAAGCTTTCTTT. Translation: CASSQDWVGSAGNTEAFF.

In this sample, this clonotype turned up many times. The gene calls are TRBV5-8 and TRBJ1-2; TRBD1 agrees at 9 bases. The CDR3 is 14 amino acids. V shed 4 bases and J 4 bases; nucleotides not matched to a gene: 5. CDR1 is SGHTS, CDR2 YDEGEE, per germline. The CDR3 sequence: CASSRRTGVYGYTF. In DNA form, the CDR3 reads TGTGCCAGCAGCCGGCGGACAGGGGTCTATGGCTACACCTTC.

This clonotype was recorded many times. The chain couples TRBV29-1 to TRBJ2-7; 7 bases fit TRBD2. V lost 5 bases, J lost 7 bases, and 26 bases stayed unmatched. The CDR3 loop spans 18 amino acids. Germline V CDR1 and CDR2: SQVTM, ANQGSEA. CDR3 in amino acids: CSVYLGVAAGAQTGEQYF. The CDR3 DNA follows: TGCAGCGTTTACCTAGGGGTGGCGGCGGGAGCCCAGACGGGGGAGCAGTACTTC.

The chain joins TRBV7-4 to TRBJ2-7; possibly TRBD1 for D (5 bases). Germline CDR1 SGHVT, CDR2 SQSDAQ. The V end lost 5 bases, the J end lost 9 bases, and 8 bases lay between the germline ends. This CDR3 is 10 amino acids long. The CDR3 region has the DNA TGTGCCAGCAGCGAAAGGGGGCAGTACTTC. It codes for CASSERGQYF.

A single count supports this clonotype. The rearrangement uses TRBV5-1 and TRBJ2-5; TRBD2 might be the D (6 bases). V lost 7 bases and J lost 5, with 18 bases in between. Germline-derived CDR1 and CDR2 are SGHRS and YFSETQ. The CDR3 spans 14 residues. CDR3 bases: TGCGCCAGCCAAGCGGACTACACCGGGGAGACCCAGTACTTC. Protein: CASQADYTGETQYF.

The V call is TRBV29-1, the J call TRBJ1-2, with TRBD1 identical over 8 bases. The CDR3 runs to 13 residues. CDR1 is SQVTM, CDR2 ANQGSEA, per germline. V was clipped by 6 bases and J by 1 base; unmatched bases: 4. The CDR3 DNA follows: TGCAGCGTGCGGACAGGGCTTAACTATGGCTACACCTTC. It encodes CSVRTGLNYGYTF.

This clonotype was found a few times. V usage is TRBV7-8 and J usage is TRBJ1-2; no firm D call. V shed 2 bases and J shed 12 bases, with 16 bases lying between them. The CDR3 contains 13 residues. The germline V gene has CDR1 SGHVS and CDR2 FQNEAQ. The CDR3 region has the DNA TGTGCCAGCAGCTTATCGGGATCCTCTGGAAACACCTTC. Amino acids: CASSLSGSSGNTF.

V gene TRBV2 combines with J gene TRBJ2-5; 7 nucleotides align to TRBD1. Germline CDR1 is SNHLY and CDR2 is FYNNEI. This CDR3 region has 15 residues. Trimming took 10 bases from V and 4 from J; bases not matched to a gene: 15. The CDR3 is CATCPTGHHAETQYF. CDR3 nucleotides: TGTGCCACCTGTCCGACAGGGCATCACGCAGAGACCCAGTACTTC.

The chain uses TRBV20-1 and TRBJ2-7; a possible D gene is TRBD1 (6 bases). Trimming pared 8 bases from V and 3 bases from J, leaving 20 bases between. In germline, CDR1 is DFQATT, CDR2 SNEGSKA (reference sequence). This CDR3 is 14 amino acids long. The CDR3, as DNA: TGCAGTAAATACCTTGTGGGGGCCAACTACGAGCAGTACTTC. This gives the protein CSKYLVGANYEQYF.